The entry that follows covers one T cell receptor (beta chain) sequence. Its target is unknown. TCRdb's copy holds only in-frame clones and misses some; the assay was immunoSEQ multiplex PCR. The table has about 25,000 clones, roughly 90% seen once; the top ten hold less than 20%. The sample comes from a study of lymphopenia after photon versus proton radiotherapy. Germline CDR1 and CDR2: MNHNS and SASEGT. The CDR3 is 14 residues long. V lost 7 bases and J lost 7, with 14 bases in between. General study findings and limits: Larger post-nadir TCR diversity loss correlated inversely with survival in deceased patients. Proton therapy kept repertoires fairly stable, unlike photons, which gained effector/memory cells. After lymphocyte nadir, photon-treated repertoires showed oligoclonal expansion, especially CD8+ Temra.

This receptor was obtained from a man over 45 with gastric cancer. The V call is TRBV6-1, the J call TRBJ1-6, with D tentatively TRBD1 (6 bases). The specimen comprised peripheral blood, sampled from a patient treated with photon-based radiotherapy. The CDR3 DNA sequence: TGTGCCAGCAACCTGGACAGCAAGAATTCACCCCTCCACTTT. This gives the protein CASNLDSKNSPLHF.